This TCR beta chain came from a study of OX40 agonist ivuxolimab in advanced cancers. At the level of the study: Recorded diagnoses for dose-escalation patients were hepatocellular carcinoma, melanoma, renal cell or head and neck cancer.

Data came from immunoSEQ multiplex PCR; TCRdb stores just in-frame clones and leaves some out. The repertoire consists of 7,000 to 7,500 clones, with over 80% occurring once and the leading ten covering 73%. Germline V gives CDR1 MNHEY, CDR2 SMNVEV (reference sequence). This CDR3 has 16 amino acids. V was cut by 0 bases and J by 0 bases, with 12 bases left in between. This clone was seen only a few times. This material consisted of CD4+ or CD8+ T cells sorted from blood, taken in a trial of the OX40 agonist ivuxolimab. The origin of this receptor is an adult with an advanced solid tumor such as melanoma, head and neck, liver or kidney cancer. The chain uses TRBV27 and TRBJ2-7; possibly TRBD2 for D (6 bases). The CDR3 region has the DNA TGTGCCAGCAGTTTATCGATAGGGAGGAGCTCCTACGAGCAGTACTTC. It yields the protein CASSLSIGRSSYEQYF.